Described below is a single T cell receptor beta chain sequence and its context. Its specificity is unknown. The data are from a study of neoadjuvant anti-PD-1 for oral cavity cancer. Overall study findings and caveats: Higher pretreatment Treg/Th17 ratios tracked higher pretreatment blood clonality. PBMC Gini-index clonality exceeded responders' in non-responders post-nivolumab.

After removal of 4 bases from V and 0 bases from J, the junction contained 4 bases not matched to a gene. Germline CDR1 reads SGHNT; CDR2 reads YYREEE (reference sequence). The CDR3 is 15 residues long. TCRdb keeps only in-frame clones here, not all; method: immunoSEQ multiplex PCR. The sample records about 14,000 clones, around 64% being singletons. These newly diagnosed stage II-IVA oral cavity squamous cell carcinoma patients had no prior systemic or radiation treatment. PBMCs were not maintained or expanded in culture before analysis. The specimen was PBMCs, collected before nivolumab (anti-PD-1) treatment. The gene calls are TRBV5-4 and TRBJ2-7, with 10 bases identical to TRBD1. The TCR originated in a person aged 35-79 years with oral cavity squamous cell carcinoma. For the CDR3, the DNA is TGTGCCAGCAGCCGCCGGGACAGGGGCTCCTACGAGCAGTACTTC. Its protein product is CASSRRDRGSYEQYF.